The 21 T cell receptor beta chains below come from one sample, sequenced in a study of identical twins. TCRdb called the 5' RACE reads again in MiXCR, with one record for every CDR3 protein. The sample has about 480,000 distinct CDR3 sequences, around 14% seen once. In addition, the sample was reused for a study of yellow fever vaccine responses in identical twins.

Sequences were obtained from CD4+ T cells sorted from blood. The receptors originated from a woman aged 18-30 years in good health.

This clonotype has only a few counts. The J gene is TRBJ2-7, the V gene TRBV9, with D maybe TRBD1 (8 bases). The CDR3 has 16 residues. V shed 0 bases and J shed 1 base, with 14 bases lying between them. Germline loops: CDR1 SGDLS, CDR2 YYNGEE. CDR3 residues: CASSVGGGTGSYEQYF. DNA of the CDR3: TGTGCCAGCAGCGTAGGGGGGGGGACAGGTTCCTACGAGCAGTACTTC.

The CDR3 sequence is CASAPQGETQYF. In DNA form, the CDR3 reads TGCGCCAGCGCTCCGCAGGGGGAGACCCAGTACTTC. The chain carries TRBV5-1 and TRBJ2-5; D is possibly TRBD1 (6 bases). CDR1 is SGHRS and CDR2 is YFSETQ in the germline V gene. V lost 7 bases and J 5 bases, leaving 12 bases between the germline ends. The CDR3 consists of 12 residues.

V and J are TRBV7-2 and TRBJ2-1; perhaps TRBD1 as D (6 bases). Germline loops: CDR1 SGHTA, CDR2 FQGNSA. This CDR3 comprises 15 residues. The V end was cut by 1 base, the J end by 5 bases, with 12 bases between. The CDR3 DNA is TGTGCCAGCAGCTTAGGCGACAGGCGAAACAATGAGCAGTTCTTC. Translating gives CASSLGDRRNNEQFF.

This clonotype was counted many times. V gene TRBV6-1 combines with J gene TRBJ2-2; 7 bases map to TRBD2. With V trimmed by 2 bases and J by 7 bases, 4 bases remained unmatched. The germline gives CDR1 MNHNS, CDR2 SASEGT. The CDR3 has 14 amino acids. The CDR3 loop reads CASSERAGIGELFF. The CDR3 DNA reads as TGTGCCAGCAGTGAAAGAGCGGGGATCGGGGAGCTGTTTTTT.

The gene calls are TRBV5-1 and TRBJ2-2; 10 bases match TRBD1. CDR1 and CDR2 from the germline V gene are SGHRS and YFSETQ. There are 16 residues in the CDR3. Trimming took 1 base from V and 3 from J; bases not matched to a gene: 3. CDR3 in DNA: TGCGCCAGCAGCTTGCCCGGGACAGGGGACACCGGGGAGCTGTTTTTT. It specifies CASSLPGTGDTGELFF.

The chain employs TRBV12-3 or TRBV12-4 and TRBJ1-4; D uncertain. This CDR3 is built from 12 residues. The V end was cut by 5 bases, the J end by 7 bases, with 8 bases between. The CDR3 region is CASSPQSEKLFF. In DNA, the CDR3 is TGTGCCAGCAGTCCCCAGTCTGAAAAACTGTTTTTT.

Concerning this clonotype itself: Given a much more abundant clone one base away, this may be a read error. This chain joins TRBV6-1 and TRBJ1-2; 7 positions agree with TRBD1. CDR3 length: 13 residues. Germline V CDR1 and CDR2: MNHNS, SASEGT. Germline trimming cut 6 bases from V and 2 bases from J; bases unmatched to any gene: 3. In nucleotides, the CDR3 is TGTGCCAGCAGGCCGGGACAGAACTATGGCTACACCTTC. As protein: CASRPGQNYGYTF.

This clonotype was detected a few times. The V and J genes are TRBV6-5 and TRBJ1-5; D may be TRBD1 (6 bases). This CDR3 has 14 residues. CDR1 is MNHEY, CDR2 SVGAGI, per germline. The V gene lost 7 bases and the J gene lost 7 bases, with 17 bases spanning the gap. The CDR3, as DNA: TGTGCCAGCATTATAGGACAGAGTAGCCAGCCCCAGCATTTT. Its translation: CASIIGQSSQPQHF.

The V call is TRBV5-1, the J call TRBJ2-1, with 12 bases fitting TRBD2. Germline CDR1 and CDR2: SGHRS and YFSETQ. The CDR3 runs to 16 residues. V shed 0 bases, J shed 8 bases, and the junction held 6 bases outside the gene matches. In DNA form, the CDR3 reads TGCGCCAGCAGCTTGGCATCTAGCGGGGGGGCCTATGAGCAGTTCTTC. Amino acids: CASSLASSGGAYEQFF.

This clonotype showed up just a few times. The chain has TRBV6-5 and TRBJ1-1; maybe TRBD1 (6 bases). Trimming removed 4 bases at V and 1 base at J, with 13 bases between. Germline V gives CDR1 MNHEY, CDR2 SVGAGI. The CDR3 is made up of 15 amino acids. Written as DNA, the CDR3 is TGTGCCAGCAGTTCGCCCGGGACAAGGAACACTGAAGCTTTCTTT. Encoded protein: CASSSPGTRNTEAFF.

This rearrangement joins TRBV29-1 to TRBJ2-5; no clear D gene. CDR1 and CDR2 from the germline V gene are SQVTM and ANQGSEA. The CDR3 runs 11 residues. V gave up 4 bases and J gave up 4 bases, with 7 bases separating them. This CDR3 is CSVALAETQYF. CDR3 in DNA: TGCAGCGTTGCCCTCGCAGAGACCCAGTACTTC.

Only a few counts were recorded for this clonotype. The CDR3 region has the DNA TGTGCCAGCAGCTTTAAGGGCGACTCACCCCTCCACTTT. This gives the protein CASSFKGDSPLHF. The V gene is TRBV7-8, the J gene TRBJ1-6; the D is unclear. The CDR3 runs 13 residues. Germline V gene data show CDR1 as SGHVS and CDR2 as FQNEAQ. V was trimmed by 3 bases and J by 10 bases, leaving 10 bases between them.

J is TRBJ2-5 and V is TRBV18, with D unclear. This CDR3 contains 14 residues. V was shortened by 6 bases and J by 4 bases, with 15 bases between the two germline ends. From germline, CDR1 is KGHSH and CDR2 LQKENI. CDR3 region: CASSLGPARETQYF. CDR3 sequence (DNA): TGTGCCAGCTCCCTCGGCCCTGCGCGAGAGACCCAGTACTTC.

CDR3 nucleotides: TGTGCCTGGAGTGTAAGGATTAGCGTCCTGACTTTC. This translates into CAWSVRISVLTF. This chain connects TRBV30 to TRBJ2-6, with D unresolved. Germline-derived CDR1 and CDR2 are GTSNPN and SVGIG (reference sequence). The CDR3 length is 12 residues. The V end lost 0 bases, the J end lost 12 bases, and 9 bases lay between the germline ends.

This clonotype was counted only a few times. The CDR3 sequence: CASSFTSGVLNEKLFF. The CDR3 DNA sequence: TGTGCCAGCAGCTTTACCTCCGGAGTCTTAAATGAAAAACTGTTTTTT. The chain uses TRBV5-6 and TRBJ1-4; D gene unclear. V was clipped by 2 bases and J by 5 bases, with 16 bases between them. The CDR3 totals 16 residues. Germline V gene lookup returns CDR1 SGHDT and CDR2 YYEEEE.

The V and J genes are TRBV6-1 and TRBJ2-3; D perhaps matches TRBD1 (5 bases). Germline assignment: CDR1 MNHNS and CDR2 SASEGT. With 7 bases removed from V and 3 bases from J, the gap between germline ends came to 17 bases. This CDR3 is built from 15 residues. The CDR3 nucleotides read TGTGCCAGCACCTTCAAGATTCAGGGTACAGATACGCAGTATTTT. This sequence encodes CASTFKIQGTDTQYF.

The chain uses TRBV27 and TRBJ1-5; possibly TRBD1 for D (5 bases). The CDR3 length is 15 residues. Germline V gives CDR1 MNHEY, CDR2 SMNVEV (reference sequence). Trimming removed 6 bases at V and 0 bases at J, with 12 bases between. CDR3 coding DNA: TGTGCCAGCAGCCTCACAGGCTTTAGCAATCAGCCCCAGCATTTT. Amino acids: CASSLTGFSNQPQHF.

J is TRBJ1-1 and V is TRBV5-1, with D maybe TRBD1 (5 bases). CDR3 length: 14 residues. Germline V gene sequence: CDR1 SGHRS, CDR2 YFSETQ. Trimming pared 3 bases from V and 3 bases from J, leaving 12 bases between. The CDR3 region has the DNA TGCGCCAGCAGCTCTAGGGCGGGGGACACTGAAGCTTTCTTT. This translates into CASSSRAGDTEAFF.

CDR3 amino acids: CASSPGQGRGYTF. DNA for the CDR3: TGTGCCAGCTCACCAGGACAGGGCCGAGGCTACACCTTC. The chain couples TRBV18 to TRBJ1-2; 8 nucleotides align to TRBD1. Germline loops: CDR1 KGHSH, CDR2 LQKENI. J lost 8 bases, V lost 2 bases, and 4 bases had no gene match. CDR3 size: 13 residues.

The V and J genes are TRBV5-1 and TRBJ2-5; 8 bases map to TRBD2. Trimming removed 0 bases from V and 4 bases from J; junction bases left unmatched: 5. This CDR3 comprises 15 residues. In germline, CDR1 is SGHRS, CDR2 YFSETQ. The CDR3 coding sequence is TGCGCCAGCAGCTTGGCCAACGCGGGGGGAGAGACCCAGTACTTC. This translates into CASSLANAGGETQYF.

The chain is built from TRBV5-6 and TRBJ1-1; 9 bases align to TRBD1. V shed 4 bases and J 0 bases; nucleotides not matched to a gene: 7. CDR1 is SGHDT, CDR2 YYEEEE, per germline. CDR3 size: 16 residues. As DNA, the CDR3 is TGTGCCAGCAGCGCCGGACAGGGGAGAATGAACACTGAAGCTTTCTTT. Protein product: CASSAGQGRMNTEAFF.